Sequencing of this T cell receptor beta chain was carried out in a study of T-cell memory formation after mild COVID-19 (dated by TCRdb to about 2021). Background for the entire study: TCR sequence clusters from the two donors were found to be largely donor specific. In two donors, T-cell clones that expanded and contracted after mild COVID-19 were followed by sequencing TCRalpha and TCRbeta repertoires longitudinally. The cohort was made up of two young adult volunteers, one female and one male, who were previously healthy. Overall study results and their limits: Contracting CD4+ clones appeared mostly in the CM and EM memory subsets, whereas CD8+ clones were enriched in EMRA. Some responding clones were detected in pre-infection memory, which suggested that pre-existing cross-reactive memory T cells had joined the SARS-CoV-2 response. SARS-CoV-2 specificity of the second-wave clones peaking on day 37 was not confirmed. Clones that contracted from day 15 to 85 showed balanced CD4/CD8 phenotypes, whereas a second wave of clones that expanded from day 15 to 37 leaned towards CD4+. Only a couple of mild cases were covered in the study, and larger cohorts including severe cases with pre-infection samples were considered necessary.

From its cysteine to its phenylalanine, the CDR3 spans 14 amino acids. CDR3 DNA is the only sequence kept; it has 42 bases, read in frame from the first base. From the germline V gene, CDR1 is SGHDT and CDR2 is YYEEEE. V was cut back by 1 base and J by 1 base, leaving a gap of 8 bases between them. To note about this clonotype: The target of this receptor is not known. Base qualities were left out, and no much larger clone turns up one base away.

PBMCs were isolated by Ficoll-Paque density gradient centrifugation. Sequencing was performed on an Illumina NovaSeq 6000. TCRalpha and TCRbeta cDNA libraries were built by 5'RACE with constant-segment primers, adding sample barcodes and unique molecular identifiers. RNA was extracted from every sample with Trizol reagent. The libraries were amplified in two PCR steps, and the second step added a second sample barcode and Illumina TruSeq adapters. The libraries were sequenced on an Illumina NovaSeq using 2 x 150 bp paired-end reads. In the authors' own workflow: With migec v1.2.7, reads were demultiplexed and then collapsed into UMI-guided consensus sequences. Using mixcr v2.1.11, UMI consensuses were aligned to TRA and TRB V and J templates and then assembled into clonotypes. A clonotype was counted as expanded or contracted only when both edgeR and NoisET called the clonotype significant, with the noise models trained on biological replicates. For edgeR calls, the thresholds were a false discovery rate-adjusted p below 0.01 and a log2 fold-change of 1. As an exploratory analysis of dynamics, max-normalized trajectories of the 1000 most abundant clonotypes were examined by PCA with hierarchical clustering. The CD4 or CD8 phenotype of responding clones was assigned using the separately sequenced CD4+ and CD8+ repertoires. TCRdb reprocessing: public reads trimmed at Q25 with fastp, clones called with MiXCR, in-frame beta chains kept. Duplicate CDR3 protein sequences are folded into a single record with the most common DNA and genes. These V and J calls derive from TCRdb rather than the authors' analysis. This sample has about 170,000 distinct CDR3 sequences in its table, and 10% to 15% of those were observed once. Jointly, the top ten make up 3% to 4% of the sample.

The source of this sequence is a man aged 18 to 30 who had mild COVID-19 (a few samples of this study predate the infection). The sample titles of this study are shuffled in the database, so cell type and time point are left out; the donor was told from shared clones. The chain is made from TRBV5-6 and TRBJ2-5, with TRBD2 perhaps the D gene, on 5 matching bases. Material: PBMCs or a T cell subset sorted from them (not recorded which). The CDR3 loop reads CASSLIRGQETQYF. The DNA sequence is given as TGTGCCAGCAGCTTGATCCGGGGCCAAGAGACCCAGTACTTC.